This T cell receptor (beta chain) was identified in a study of blood T cell repertoires in COVID-19. Study overall: PBMCs, B-cell-depleted T cells, or T cells were the source of the cDNA or gDNA that made up the material.

The CDR3 has 16 residues. V dropped 3 bases and J dropped 6 bases, with 18 bases sitting between them. The germline gives CDR1 LNHNV, CDR2 YYDKDF (reference sequence). This clone was counted only a few times. The assay was immunoSEQ multiplex PCR, and TCRdb's table has in-frame clones only and misses some. Here the sample spans 55,000 to 80,000 clones, 82% being singletons. This TCR derives from an elderly man with active COVID-19. Sequencing input: peripheral blood. This chain links TRBV15 with TRBJ1-3; D not certain. CDR3: CATSSVALGVENTIYF. CDR3 in DNA: TGTGCCACCAGCAGTGTAGCGCTGGGAGTGGAAAACACCATATATTTT.